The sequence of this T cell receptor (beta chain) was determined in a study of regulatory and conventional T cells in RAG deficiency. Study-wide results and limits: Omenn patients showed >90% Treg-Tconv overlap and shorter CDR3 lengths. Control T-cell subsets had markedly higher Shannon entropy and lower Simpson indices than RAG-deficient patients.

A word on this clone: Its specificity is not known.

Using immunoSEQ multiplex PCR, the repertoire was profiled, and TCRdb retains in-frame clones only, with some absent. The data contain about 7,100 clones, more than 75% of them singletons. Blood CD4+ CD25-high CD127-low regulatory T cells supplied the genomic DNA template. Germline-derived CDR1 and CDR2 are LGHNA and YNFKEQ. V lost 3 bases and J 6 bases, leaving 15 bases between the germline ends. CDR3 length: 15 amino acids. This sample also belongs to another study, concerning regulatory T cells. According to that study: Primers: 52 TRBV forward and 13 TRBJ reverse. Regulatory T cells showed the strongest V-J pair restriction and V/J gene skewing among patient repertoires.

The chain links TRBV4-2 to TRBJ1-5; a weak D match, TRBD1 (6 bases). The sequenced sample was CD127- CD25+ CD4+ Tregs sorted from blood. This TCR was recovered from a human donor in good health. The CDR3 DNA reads TGTGCCAGCAGCCATGCGCGGGGGGGCGGTCAGCCCCAGCATTTT. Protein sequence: CASSHARGGGQPQHF.